This T cell receptor (beta chain) was recovered during a study of blood T cell repertoires in COVID-19. This clone was observed a few times. The sample has other DNA sequences that encode this CDR3 too. Only in-frame clones appear in the TCRdb table, and some are missing; sequencing was by immunoSEQ multiplex PCR. This table has over 250,000 clones, roughly nine tenths appearing once. This TCR came from a woman between 18 and 29 years old who had recovered from COVID-19. The source material was PBMCs or T cells enriched from blood (not recorded which).

The CDR3 DNA follows: TGTGCCAGCAGCCTATTAGCGGGGGGGCGAGAGACCCAGTACTTC. Translated: CASSLLAGGRETQYF. V usage is TRBV13 and J usage is TRBJ2-5, with TRBD2 identical over 11 bases. The germline V gene encodes CDR1 PRHDT and CDR2 FYEKMQ (reference sequence). This CDR3 comprises 15 residues. The J segment lost 4 bases and the V segment lost 5 bases, leaving 6 bases of the junction unmatched. Drawing the rest from reference TRBV13 and TRBJ2-5, the complete variable domain is AAGVIQSPRHLIKEKRETATLKCYPIPRHDTVYWYQQGPGQDPQFLISFYEKMQSDKGSIPDRFSAQQFSDYHSELNMSSLELGDSALYFCASSLLAGGRETQYFGPGTRLLVL.